This TCR beta chain was obtained from a study of shared T cell receptors in the human thymus. Profiling relied on immunoSEQ multiplex PCR, and the TCRdb table lists in-frame clones only, not all of them. The sample carries 700,000 to 750,000 clones, over 75% recorded once. This sample also appeared in a second study, on human thymus T cells. That report notes: Infants, healthy and Finnish, who were having corrective surgery for congenital heart defects served as donors. From resections taken during corrective heart surgery, the thymus tissue was obtained. Thymic and blood repertoires appeared to show biased V and J gene usage. Thymic repertoires overlap heavily among unrelated individuals, related research has reported.

The receptor's source is a girl less than two years old with a congenital heart defect. The sample comprised thymocytes.

CDR3 nucleotides: TGCGCCAGCAGCCAACTGGACAGGGGGCGGATGGAGGAGACCCAGTACTTC. Protein sequence: CASSQLDRGRMEETQYF. The V call is TRBV4-1, the J call TRBJ2-5; TRBD1 matches at 11 bases. CDR3 length: 17 amino acids. Unmatched junction bases numbered 10, after V lost 2 bases and J lost 5 bases. CDR1 and CDR2 from the germline V gene are MGHRA and YSYEKL.